This record looks at one TCR beta chain sequence and its context. The antigen is undetermined. The data were produced by immunoSEQ multiplex PCR, yet TCRdb's version contains in-frame clones alone and is incomplete. There are tens of thousands of clones in the sample; 85% to 95% occur only once, and 9.5% to 12% lies in the top ten. The data were taken from a study of OX40 agonist ivuxolimab in advanced cancers. Turning to the study itself: Prior checkpoint blockade (anti-PD-1, anti-PD-L1 or anti-CTLA-4) was permitted; roughly 40% had it. Study-wide findings and caveats: Low levels of normalized T-cell clonal expansion also appeared in some nonresponders.

The CDR3 extends over 15 amino acids. V was shortened by 6 bases and J by 2 bases, with 17 bases between the two germline ends. Germline V gene lookup returns CDR1 SQVTM and CDR2 ANQGSEA. The clonotype was recovered from an adult with an advanced solid tumor such as melanoma, head and neck, liver or kidney cancer. Sequencing was performed on CD4+ or CD8+ T cells sorted from blood, taken in a trial of the OX40 agonist ivuxolimab. The V and J genes are TRBV29-1 and TRBJ1-3; no reliable D call. The CDR3 loop reads CSVVYSGRAGNTIYF. CDR3 in DNA: TGCAGCGTCGTTTACTCCGGAAGGGCTGGAAACACCATATATTTT.